These 29 T cell receptor beta chains originate from one sample sequenced in a study of CD8 T cells in ankylosing spondylitis. TCRdb re-called the 5' RACE reads with MiXCR, one entry per CDR3 protein. This table holds a few hundred thousand distinct CDR3 sequences, more than 9% found once. Sequences were obtained from blood, either unsorted or a sorted T cell fraction (not recorded which). Source of these receptors: a male donor with ankylosing spondylitis or in good health (not recorded which).

This clonotype was picked up a small number of times. This CDR3 reads CASSPPIRAGVEQYF. CDR3 bases: TGTGCCAGCTCACCACCCATAAGGGCAGGGGTCGAGCAGTACTTC. This chain joins TRBV18 and TRBJ2-7, with D perhaps TRBD1 (6 bases). The germline V gene encodes CDR1 KGHSH and CDR2 LQKENI. This CDR3 contains 15 residues. V lost 0 bases, J lost 6 bases, and 15 bases lay in between.

The sample holds many counts of this clonotype. V is TRBV5-1 and J is TRBJ2-7; no clear D. V was clipped by 4 bases and J by 3 bases, with 11 bases between them. This CDR3 region has 13 residues. CDR1 is SGHRS and CDR2 is YFSETQ in the germline V gene. This chain's CDR3 is CASSDSDRYEQYF. The CDR3, as DNA: TGCGCCAGCAGCGACTCAGACCGCTACGAGCAGTACTTC.

A word on this clonotype: This is likely a read error, given that the CDR3 carries no conserved phenylalanine or tryptophan at its end. Because the CDR3's place on the DNA is in doubt, the DNA is left out and the CDR3 is given as listed by TCRdb. V and J are TRBV9 and TRBJ1-6; the table's D call, TRBD1, was not checked against the DNA. CDR1 is SGDLS and CDR2 is YYNGEE in the germline V gene. The CDR3 adds up to 10 amino acids, both ends counted. CDR3 protein: CASSTTLQGD.

This clonotype has more than one count but fewer than ten. The chain is built from TRBV7-3 and TRBJ2-1, with D possibly matching TRBD2 (7 bases). Trimming removed 4 bases at V and 5 bases at J, with 21 bases between. Germline-derived CDR1 and CDR2 are SGHTA and FQGTGA. This CDR3 is built from 17 residues. The DNA for the CDR3 is TGTGCCAGCAGCTCCACTATAGGGGGGGGCCTTAACAATGAGCAGTTCTTC. Protein sequence: CASSSTIGGGLNNEQFF.

This clonotype was observed a few times. The J gene is TRBJ1-6, the V gene TRBV19; a possible D gene is TRBD1 (5 bases). CDR1 and CDR2 (germline): LNHDA, SQIVND (reference sequence). CDR3 size: 15 residues. V was cut by 3 bases and J by 7 bases, with 13 bases left in between. CDR3 coding DNA: TGTGCCAGTAGTATGCAGGGAGAGCGGAATTCACCCCTCCACTTT. Protein sequence: CASSMQGERNSPLHF.

This clonotype was observed at least ten times. This chain uses TRBV7-2 with TRBJ2-3, with TRBD2 matching 9 bases. Germline CDR1 is SGHTA and CDR2 is FQGNSA. The CDR3 spans 15 residues. V was clipped by 1 base and J by 3 bases; unmatched bases: 2. The CDR3 sequence: CASSLGLADTDTQYF. CDR3 in DNA: TGTGCCAGCAGCTTAGGACTAGCGGATACAGATACGCAGTATTTT.

CDR3: CSARVLDVARAEAFF. In DNA, the CDR3 is TGCAGTGCTAGAGTTCTCGACGTAGCTAGAGCTGAAGCTTTCTTT. This chain uses TRBV20-1 with TRBJ1-1; no reliable D call. The CDR3 has 15 amino acids. Deletions cut 1 base from V and 6 bases from J, with 18 bases between. Per the germline V gene, CDR1 is DFQATT and CDR2 is SNEGSKA (reference sequence).

This clonotype appeared many times. The chain employs TRBV30 and TRBJ1-6; perhaps TRBD1 as D (5 bases). The CDR3 totals 14 residues. Germline CDR1 reads GTSNPN; CDR2 reads SVGIG (reference sequence). Trimming shortened V by 1 base and J by 6 bases, and 10 bases separated the two germline ends. The CDR3 nucleotides are TGTGCCTGGAGTGGACCCGGGGGTAATTCACCCCTCCACTTT. Translated: CAWSGPGGNSPLHF.

The table lists this clonotype with a few counts. The chain links TRBV28 to TRBJ1-3; D ambiguous. V lost 6 bases to trimming and J lost 4 bases, with 13 bases between them. Germline values: CDR1 MDHEN, CDR2 SYDVKM. The CDR3 is 14 residues long. The CDR3 spells CASSPPGNGNTIYF. CDR3 DNA: TGTGCCAGCAGCCCGCCCGGGAACGGAAACACCATATATTTT.

The chain uses TRBV7-3 and TRBJ2-1, with 8 bases matching TRBD2. V shed 5 bases, J shed 5 bases, and the junction held 5 bases outside the gene matches. CDR1 and CDR2 (germline): SGHTA, FQGTGA. The CDR3 is 14 residues long. The CDR3 bases are TGTGCCAGCAGCCACAGCGGGGGAAACAATGAGCAGTTCTTC. This codes for CASSHSGGNNEQFF.

The chain uses TRBV20-1 and TRBJ1-3; D ambiguous. The germline V and J ends were trimmed by 2 bases and 5 bases, with 13 bases remaining between them. Germline V gene sequence: CDR1 DFQATT, CDR2 SNEGSKA (reference sequence). CDR3 length: 14 residues. The chain's CDR3 is CSARRQINRNTIYF. Written as DNA, the CDR3 is TGCAGTGCTAGACGCCAGATAAACAGAAACACCATATATTTT.

This clonotype was seen many times. The chain is built from TRBV25-1 and TRBJ2-7; D is unclear. V was pared by 3 bases and J by 1 base, with 10 bases between. The CDR3 runs to 14 residues. The V gene's germline CDR1 is MGHDK and CDR2 SYGVNS. DNA for the CDR3: TGTGCCAGCAGTGACGATCTCTTGTCCTACGAGCAGTACTTC. Encoded protein: CASSDDLLSYEQYF.

The V and J genes are TRBV6-1 and TRBJ2-3; the match to TRBD2 covers 7 bases. Losses at the gene ends were 6 bases for V and 4 bases for J; bases not matched to a gene: 10. Germline V gene data show CDR1 as MNHNS and CDR2 as SASEGT. This CDR3 has 15 residues. Here the CDR3 reads CASSLSERGADTQYF. DNA of the CDR3: TGTGCCAGCAGCTTGTCCGAGCGGGGCGCAGATACGCAGTATTTT.

This clonotype was detected a few times. This rearrangement joins TRBV5-1 to TRBJ1-1; no definite D call. The CDR3 has 16 residues. The germline V gene has CDR1 SGHRS and CDR2 YFSETQ. V lost 0 bases and J 3 bases, leaving 15 bases between the germline ends. Written as DNA, the CDR3 is TGCGCCAGCAGCTTGGGCGGTGGCGGGTCTCACACTGAAGCTTTCTTT. Translating gives CASSLGGGGSHTEAFF.

This clonotype showed up many times. V is TRBV5-1 and J is TRBJ2-1; a weak D match, TRBD2 (5 bases). Germline CDR1 is SGHRS and CDR2 is YFSETQ. The CDR3 covers 12 residues. Trimming left V 4 bases short and J 9 bases short, with 11 bases between. The CDR3 DNA follows: TGCGCCAGCAGCGTGGACTCTGGTGAGCAGTTCTTC. Its protein is CASSVDSGEQFF. Looking up the rest from reference TRBV5-1 and TRBJ2-1 gives the full variable domain: KAGVTQTPRYLIKTRGQQVTLSCSPISGHRSVSWYQQTPGQGLQFLFEYFSETQRNKGNFPGRFSGRQFSNSRSEMNVSTLELGDSALYLCASSVDSGEQFFGPGTRLTVL.

Many counts were recorded for this clonotype. The chain links TRBV5-1 to TRBJ2-7; a possible D gene is TRBD2 (6 bases). The CDR3 loop spans 15 amino acids. The V end lost 4 bases, the J end lost 4 bases, and 18 bases lay between the germline ends. The germline CDR1 and CDR2 sequences are SGHRS and YFSETQ. In DNA form, the CDR3 reads TGCGCCAGCAGCCCAACCTCGGGGGAAACGTACGAGCAGTACTTC. It encodes CASSPTSGETYEQYF.

This clonotype was picked up many times. The rearrangement joins TRBV7-2 to TRBJ1-1, with D unresolved. CDR1 is SGHTA, CDR2 FQGNSA, per germline. V shed 0 bases and J shed 12 bases, with 14 bases lying between them. CDR3 length: 13 residues. The CDR3 reads CASSLAGSGGSFF. The CDR3, as DNA: TGTGCCAGCAGCTTAGCAGGCAGCGGTGGATCTTTCTTT.

This clonotype was counted a single time. This may arise from a read error, as a much more abundant clone is one base away. Because the CDR3 is missing its conserved closing phenylalanine or tryptophan, this is likely a read error. This chain uses TRBV5-5 with TRBJ1-2; D gene unclear. With 0 bases removed from V and 8 bases from J, the gap between germline ends came to 14 bases. The CDR3 runs to 14 residues. Germline values: CDR1 SGHKS, CDR2 YYEKEE (reference sequence). The CDR3 loop is CASSLGVGGVGYTS. CDR3 DNA sequence: TGTGCCAGCAGCTTGGGGGTAGGAGGAGTAGGCTACACCTCC.

There are many counts of this clonotype. This chain joins TRBV5-4 and TRBJ2-2; the D gene could be TRBD1 or TRBD2 (6 bases each). The CDR3 is 15 residues long. Trimming stripped 8 bases from V and 5 bases from J, with 19 bases between. CDR1 is SGHNT and CDR2 is YYREEE in the germline V gene (reference sequence). The CDR3 bases are TGTGCCAGTGGAGGGGGTAATAGGGGAACCGGGGAGCTGTTTTTT. It is translated as CASGGGNRGTGELFF.

In its sample, this clonotype was seen many times. The J gene is TRBJ2-1, the V gene TRBV5-1, with D tentatively TRBD2 (6 bases). Trimming took 1 base from V and 6 from J, leaving 14 bases between them. The CDR3 totals 15 residues. Germline values: CDR1 SGHRS, CDR2 YFSETQ. Here the CDR3 DNA reads TGCGCCAGCAGCTTGTCCGGGAAGGAGGGCAATGAGCAGTTCTTC. It yields the protein CASSLSGKEGNEQFF. The full variable domain, completed using reference TRBV5-1 and TRBJ2-1, is KAGVTQTPRYLIKTRGQQVTLSCSPISGHRSVSWYQQTPGQGLQFLFEYFSETQRNKGNFPGRFSGRQFSNSRSEMNVSTLELGDSALYLCASSLSGKEGNEQFFGPGTRLTVL.

This clonotype showed up many times. The CDR3 DNA reads TGTGCCAGCAGCATAGCGGGGGGGCCAGATACGCAGTATTTT. It translates to CASSIAGGPDTQYF. This sequence joins TRBV7-3 and TRBJ2-3; 11 bases align to TRBD2. After removal of 5 bases from V and 4 bases from J, the junction contained 2 bases not matched to a gene. This CDR3 spans 14 amino acids. Germline V gives CDR1 SGHTA, CDR2 FQGTGA.

In the case of this clonotype: Germline and junction disagree at one end, which may indicate a read error. Here the CDR3 DNA reads TGTGCTAGCAGCCCCAGTCACGGGGAGCTGTTTTTT. It codes for CASSPSHGELFF. This chain connects TRBV7-7 to TRBJ2-2, with D uncertain. In germline, CDR1 is SSHAT, CDR2 FNYEAQ (reference sequence). The CDR3 has 12 residues.

In this sample, this clonotype turned up many times. One end of the junction is discordant with germline, which a read error may explain. This rearrangement joins TRBV7-7 to TRBJ2-2; 7 bases map to TRBD2. CDR3 length equals 14 residues. Germline CDR1 is SSHAT and CDR2 is FNYEAQ (reference sequence). The CDR3 nucleotides read TGTGCTAGCAGCACGGGTCGGGGGGCCGGGGAGCTGTTTTTT. Its protein product is CASSTGRGAGELFF.

About this clonotype: A read error is possible here, since a much larger clone lies one base away. The chain couples TRBV7-3 to TRBJ2-2, with D hard to call. Looked up from germline, CDR1 is SGHTA and CDR2 is FQGTGA. Trimming took 6 bases from V and 4 from J, leaving 12 bases between them. The CDR3 has 14 residues. CDR3 bases: TGTGCCAGCAGACATGACCATTCCACCGGGGAGCTGTTTTTT. It encodes CASRHDHSTGELFF.

This clonotype was counted only a few times. The chain recombines TRBV5-1 with TRBJ2-1; either TRBD1 or TRBD2 may fit D (5 bases each). The V end was cut by 0 bases, the J end by 5 bases, with 9 bases between. There are 14 residues in the CDR3. Germline V CDR1 and CDR2: SGHRS, YFSETQ. The CDR3 coding sequence is TGCGCCAGCAGCTTGGGGGACGGAAACAATGAGCAGTTCTTC. Its translation is CASSLGDGNNEQFF.

This clonotype was found many times. This rearrangement joins TRBV6-5 to TRBJ2-5, with D uncertain. Trimming pared 1 base from V and 5 bases from J, leaving 17 bases between. The CDR3 runs to 16 residues. Germline assignment: CDR1 MNHEY and CDR2 SVGAGI. The chain's CDR3 is CASSYWLSSGEETQYF. In nucleotides, the CDR3 is TGTGCCAGCAGTTACTGGTTGAGCTCGGGTGAGGAGACCCAGTACTTC.

This clonotype was observed many times. The genes are TRBV5-1 and TRBJ2-5; D is perhaps TRBD1 or TRBD2 (5 bases each). The CDR3 loop spans 14 amino acids. Germline CDR1 reads SGHRS; CDR2 reads YFSETQ. The germline V and J ends were trimmed by 2 bases and 6 bases, with 14 bases remaining between them. This chain's CDR3 is CASSLGDGLKTQYF. CDR3 DNA: TGCGCCAGCAGCTTAGGGGACGGTCTGAAGACCCAGTACTTC.

This clonotype occurred a few times. The chain is built from TRBV27 and TRBJ2-7, with TRBD1 matching 9 bases. Germline V gene sequence: CDR1 MNHEY, CDR2 SMNVEV (reference sequence). CDR3 length: 16 amino acids. J lost 0 bases, V lost 2 bases, and 5 bases had no gene match. The CDR3, as DNA: TGTGCCAGCAGTTTAAAGACAGGGGGTTTCTCCTACGAGCAGTACTTC. Translating gives CASSLKTGGFSYEQYF.

The sample holds many counts of this clonotype. This rearrangement joins TRBV20-1 to TRBJ2-7, with 10 bases aligning to TRBD2. Trimming took 3 bases from V and 4 from J; bases not matched to a gene: 9. Germline V gives CDR1 DFQATT, CDR2 SNEGSKA (reference sequence). The CDR3 sequence is 15 residues long. CDR3 coding DNA: TGCAGTGCTAGTCGAGGCCTAGCGGGGGCATACGAGCAGTACTTC. It is translated as CSASRGLAGAYEQYF.